The clone carrying this T cell receptor (beta chain) appeared many times. Its antigen is still unknown. Unique molecular identifiers were built into the TCRbeta library. Each CDR3 protein is one row after TCRdb ran MiXCR on the PCR reads. The sample includes hundreds of thousands of distinct CDR3 sequences, 9.5% to 13% of them seen just once. V trimming: 6 bases; J trimming: 5 bases; junction bases outside the gene matches: 2. Looked up from germline, CDR1 is SQVTM and CDR2 is ANQGSEA. This CDR3 has 12 residues. This entry is derived from a study of T-cell reconstitution after alpha-beta-depleted transplantation in children. Study observations and caveats: Hyperexpanded clones declined; after one year, newly produced T cells mostly supplied diversity.

J is TRBJ2-5 and V is TRBV29-1, with TRBD2 matching over 11 bases. The specimen was PBMCs, collected before TCRalphabeta/CD19-depleted stem cell transplant. This TCR was recovered from a child in the first two years of life with acute myeloid leukemia, due to receive a stem cell transplant. The CDR3 DNA reads TGCAGCGTACTAGCGGGAGATGAGACCCAGTACTTC. The encoded protein is CSVLAGDETQYF. The complete variable domain, with remaining parts taken from reference TRBV29-1 and TRBJ2-5, reads SAVISQKPSRDICQRGTSLTIQCQVDSQVTMMFWYRQQPGQSLTLIATANQGSEATYESGFVIDKFPISRPNLTFSTLTVSNMSPEDSSIYLCSVLAGDETQYFGPGTRLLVL.